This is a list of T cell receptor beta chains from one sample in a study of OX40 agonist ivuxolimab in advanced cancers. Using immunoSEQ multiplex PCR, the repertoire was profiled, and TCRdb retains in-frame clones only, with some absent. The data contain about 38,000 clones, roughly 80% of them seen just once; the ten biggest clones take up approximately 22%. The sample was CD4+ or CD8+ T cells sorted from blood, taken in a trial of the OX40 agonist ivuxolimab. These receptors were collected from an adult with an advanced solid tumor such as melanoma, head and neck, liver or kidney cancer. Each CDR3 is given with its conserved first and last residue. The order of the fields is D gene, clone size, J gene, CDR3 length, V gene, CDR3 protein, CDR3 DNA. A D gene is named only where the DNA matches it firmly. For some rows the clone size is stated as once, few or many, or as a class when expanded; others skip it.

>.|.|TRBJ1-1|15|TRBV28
CASSSLSPGRTEAFF
TGTGCCAGCAGTTCCCTTTCGCCAGGCCGTACTGAAGCTTTCTTT
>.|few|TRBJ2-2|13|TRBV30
CAKKGQNTGELFF
TGTGCCAAGAAGGGGCAGAACACCGGGGAGCTGTTTTTT
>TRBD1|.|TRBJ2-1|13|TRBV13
CASSGTGANEQFF
TGTGCCAGCAGCGGGACAGGCGCGAATGAGCAGTTCTTC
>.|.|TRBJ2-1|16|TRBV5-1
CASSLGVTRSYNEQFF
TGCGCCAGCAGCTTGGGTGTGACACGTTCCTACAATGAGCAGTTCTTC
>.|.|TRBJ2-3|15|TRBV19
CASRNKRERADTQYF
TGTGCCAGTAGAAATAAGCGAGAGCGGGCAGATACGCAGTATTTT
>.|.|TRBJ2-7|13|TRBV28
CASSPGISYEQYF
TGTGCCAGCAGTCCCGGGATCTCCTACGAGCAGTACTTC
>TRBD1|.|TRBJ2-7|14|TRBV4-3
CASSAGTGSYEQYF
TGCGCCAGCTCCGCCGGGACAGGGTCCTACGAGCAGTACTTC
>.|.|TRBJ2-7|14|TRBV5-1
CASSLGGSSYEQYF
TGCGCCAGCAGCTTGGGGGGGAGCTCCTACGAGCAGTACTTC
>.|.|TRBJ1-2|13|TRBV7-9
CASSLLLSYGYTF
TGTGCCAGCAGCTTATTACTTAGCTATGGCTACACCTTC
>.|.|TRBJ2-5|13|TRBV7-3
CASSFLSSETQYF
TGTGCCAGCAGCTTCTTGAGTTCGGAGACCCAGTACTTC
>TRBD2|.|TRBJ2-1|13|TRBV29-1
CSAGTSGYNEQFF
TGCAGCGCTGGGACTAGCGGATACAATGAGCAGTTCTTC
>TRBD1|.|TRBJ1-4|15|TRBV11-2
CASSSPRGGGEKLFF
TGTGCCAGCAGCTCACCCAGGGGGGGCGGGGAAAAACTGTTTTTT
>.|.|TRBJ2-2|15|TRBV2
CASSSSASHLGELFF
TGTGCCAGCAGCTCGAGCGCCTCACATTTAGGGGAGCTGTTTTTT
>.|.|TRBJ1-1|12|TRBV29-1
CSVDRLNTEAFF
TGCAGCGTTGACAGGTTGAACACTGAAGCTTTCTTT
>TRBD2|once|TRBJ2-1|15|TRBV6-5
CASSRRSGRANEQFF
TGTGCCAGCAGCCGACGGAGCGGGAGGGCTAATGAGCAGTTCTTC
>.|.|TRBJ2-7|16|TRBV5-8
CASSLDAASSSYEQYF
TGTGCCAGCAGCTTGGACGCGGCGTCTAGCTCCTACGAGCAGTACTTC
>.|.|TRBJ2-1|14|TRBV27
CASSPGTDYNEQFF
TGTGCCAGCAGTCCCGGGACCGATTACAATGAGCAGTTCTTC
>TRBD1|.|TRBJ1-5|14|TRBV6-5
CASSSRTGRQPQHF
TGTGCCAGCAGTTCCAGGACAGGGAGGCAGCCCCAGCATTTT
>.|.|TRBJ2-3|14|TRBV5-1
CASSPPQVRDTQYF
TGCGCCAGCAGCCCCCCGCAGGTGCGAGATACGCAGTATTTT
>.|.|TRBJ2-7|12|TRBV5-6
CASSLVGYEQYF
TGTGCCAGCAGCTTGGTGGGCTACGAGCAGTACTTC
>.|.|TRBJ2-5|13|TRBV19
CASSMTGQETQYF
TGTGCCAGTAGTATGACAGGCCAAGAGACCCAGTACTTC
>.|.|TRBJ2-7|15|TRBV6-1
CASVRSPGLFYEQYF
TGTGCCAGCGTACGGAGTCCAGGGTTATTCTACGAGCAGTACTTC
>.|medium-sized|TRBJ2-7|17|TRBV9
CASSVAGLADDSYEQYF
TGTGCCAGCAGCGTAGCTGGGCTAGCCGATGACTCCTACGAGCAGTACTTC
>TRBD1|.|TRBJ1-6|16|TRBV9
CASSTWDSLPNSPLHF
TGTGCCAGCAGCACCTGGGACAGTTTACCTAATTCACCCCTCCACTTT
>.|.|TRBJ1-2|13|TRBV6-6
CASSYSSRDGYTF
TGTGCCAGCAGTTACTCGAGTAGGGATGGCTACACCTTC
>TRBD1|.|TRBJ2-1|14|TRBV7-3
CASSPGTGRNEQFF
TGTGCCAGCAGCCCAGGGACAGGGAGAAATGAGCAGTTCTTC
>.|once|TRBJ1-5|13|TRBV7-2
CASSLQELQPQHF
TGTGCCAGCAGCTTGCAGGAACTTCAGCCCCAGCATTTT
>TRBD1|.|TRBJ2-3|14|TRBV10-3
CAISDSTGADTQYF
TGTGCCATCAGTGATTCAACAGGGGCAGATACGCAGTATTTT
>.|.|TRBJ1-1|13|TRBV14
CASSQQAGTEAFF
TGTGCCAGCAGCCAGCAGGCGGGCACTGAAGCTTTCTTT
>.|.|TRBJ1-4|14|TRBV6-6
CASSRASMNEKLFF
TGTGCCAGCAGCCGCGCTAGTATGAATGAAAAACTGTTTTTT
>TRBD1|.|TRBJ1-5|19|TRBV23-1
CASSQGEAQGAICNQPQHF
TGCGCCAGCAGTCAAGGGGAGGCGCAGGGGGCGATTTGCAATCAGCCCCAGCATTTT
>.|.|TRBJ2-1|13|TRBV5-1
CASSFPNSNEQFF
TGCGCCAGCAGCTTCCCGAATAGCAATGAGCAGTTCTTC
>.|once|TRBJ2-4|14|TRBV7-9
CASSLASRGGIQYF
TGTGCCAGCAGCTTGGCCAGTAGAGGTGGCATTCAGTACTTC
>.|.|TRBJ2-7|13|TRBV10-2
CASRYSQALEQYF
TGCGCCAGCAGGTACTCCCAGGCCCTCGAGCAGTACTTC
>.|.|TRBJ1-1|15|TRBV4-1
CASGDQWEGSTEAFF
TGCGCCAGCGGCGATCAATGGGAGGGAAGCACTGAAGCTTTCTTT
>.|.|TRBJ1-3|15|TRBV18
CASSPRASAGNTIYF
TGTGCCAGCTCACCAAGGGCATCAGCTGGAAACACCATATATTTT
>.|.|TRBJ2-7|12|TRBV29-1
CSVQGETYEQYF
TGCAGCGTTCAAGGGGAAACCTACGAGCAGTACTTC
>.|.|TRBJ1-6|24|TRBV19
CASIRPAAFHEALADSRITAPLHF
TGTGCCAGTATCCGGCCAGCGGCATTCCACGAAGCCCTGGCAGATTCGCGCATAACAGCACCCCTCCACTTT
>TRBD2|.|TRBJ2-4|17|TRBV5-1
CASSLRREGRAKNIQYF
TGCGCCAGCAGCTTGCGGCGGGAGGGCCGGGCCAAAAACATTCAGTACTTC
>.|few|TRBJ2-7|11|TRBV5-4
CASSSRDEQYF
TGTGCCAGCAGCTCCCGGGACGAGCAGTACTTC